The rows below give T cell receptor beta chains drawn from one sample of a study of T cell changes during pregnancy in multiple sclerosis. Generated by immunoSEQ multiplex PCR, the TCRdb table keeps only in-frame clones and is missing some. The sample consists of about 60,000 clones, roughly 93% of them appearing once. Source: peripheral blood, taken in the second trimester of pregnancy. Receptors were obtained from a female donor with multiple sclerosis, enrolled in a pregnancy study. Both conserved end residues are part of each CDR3. D genes are given only for firm matches. Clone size is given for some rows only: seen once, a few or many times, or a class if the clone is expanded.

.	TRBV28	TRBJ1-2	TRBD1	TGTGCCAGCAGCTCCGGGACAGGGGTGCTCTACTATGGCTACACCTTC	CASSSGTGVLYYGYTF
.	TRBV5-4	TRBJ2-3	.	TGTGCCAGCAGCCCTAGCACAGATACGCAGTATTTT	CASSPSTDTQYF
.	TRBV6-1	TRBJ1-4	TRBD1	TGTGCCAGCAGCGCCCCGAAAGGGGGCCGCGAAAAACTGTTTTTT	CASSAPKGGREKLFF
.	TRBV10-3	TRBJ1-3	.	TGTGCCATCAGCGCCGGGACACCTGGAAACACCATATATTTT	CAISAGTPGNTIYF
.	TRBV4-3	TRBJ2-7	TRBD1	TGCGCCAGCAGCCAGCTTGGGACAGGACCCTACGAGCAGTACTTC	CASSQLGTGPYEQYF
.	TRBV5-4	TRBJ2-2	.	TGTGCCAGCAGCCCGGGACATTTGGCCGGCGGGGAGCTGTTTTTT	CASSPGHLAGGELFF
few	TRBV14	TRBJ1-1	.	TGTGCCAGCAGCCAATACAGCGAAGCTTTCTTT	CASSQYSEAFF
.	TRBV7-6	TRBJ1-2	.	TGTGCCAGCAGCTTAGCCCCGACAGGTCTCTATGGCTACACCTTC	CASSLAPTGLYGYTF
.	TRBV27	TRBJ1-6	.	TGTGCCAGCAGGGTGGCCGGGTTAGGCTATAATTCACCCCTCCACTTT	CASRVAGLGYNSPLHF
.	TRBV14	TRBJ1-3	.	TGTGCCAGCAGCCGGCGGGGCTCTGGAAACACCATATATTTT	CASSRRGSGNTIYF
.	TRBV7-9	TRBJ1-2	.	TGTGCCAGCAGCTGGTCAGAGGGTAGGGAATCAGACTATGGCTACACCTTC	CASSWSEGRESDYGYTF
.	TRBV9	TRBJ1-6	.	TGTGCCAGCAGCACCACCGACAGGAATTCACCCCTCCACTTT	CASSTTDRNSPLHF
.	TRBV5-6	TRBJ2-5	.	TGTGCCAGCAGCGAGACTAGTGCCGAGACCCAGTACTTC	CASSETSAETQYF
.	TRBV29-1	TRBJ2-1	.	TGCAGCGTTGAAGATCCTCGAGGCTACAATGAGCAGTTCTTC	CSVEDPRGYNEQFF
.	TRBV19	TRBJ2-1	.	TGTGCCAGTAGTACATACAATGAGCAGTTCTTC	CASSTYNEQFF
few	TRBV6-6	TRBJ2-3	.	TGTGCCAGCAGTCGTACAGGGACAGATACGCAGTATTTT	CASSRTGTDTQYF
.	TRBV4-1	TRBJ2-3	TRBD2	TGCGCCAGCAGCCAGCCACCCCCTAAACTAGCGGGGGGGCAGGGTACGCAGTATTTT	CASSQPPPKLAGGQGTQYF
.	TRBV7-3	TRBJ2-1	.	TGTGCCAGCAGCTTTGGGGGCCGCTACAATGAGCAGTTCTTC	CASSFGGRYNEQFF
.	TRBV19	TRBJ1-1	.	TGTGCCAGTACGGAGGGATTGAACACTGAAGCTTTCTTT	CASTEGLNTEAFF
.	TRBV2	TRBJ1-1	.	TGTGCCAGCCAAGGGGTCAGCTTAGACACTGAAGCTTTCTTT	CASQGVSLDTEAFF
.	TRBV7-2	TRBJ1-6	.	TGTGCCAGCAGCCCATTCGGCGGGCACATGGGTTCACCCCTCCACTTT	CASSPFGGHMGSPLHF
.	TRBV5-1	TRBJ2-6	TRBD1	TGCGCCAGCAGCTCGACAGGGGGCTCTGGGGCCAACGTCCTGACTTTC	CASSSTGGSGANVLTF
.	TRBV2	TRBJ2-7	.	TGTGCCAGCAGTGAGACAGGCCACTCCTACGAGCAGTACTTC	CASSETGHSYEQYF
.	TRBV30	TRBJ1-1	TRBD1	TGTGCCTGGAGCTGGGACAGGGGGCTCACTGAAGCTTTCTTT	CAWSWDRGLTEAFF
.	TRBV5-1	TRBJ1-5	.	TGCGCCAGCAGCCCTAATAGCAATCAGCCCCAGCATTTT	CASSPNSNQPQHF
once	TRBV2	TRBJ2-5	.	TGTGCCAGCAGGGGGTGGGCCCAGGGGGGAACCCAGTACTTC	CASRGWAQGGTQYF
.	TRBV5-1	TRBJ2-1	TRBD2	TGCGCCAGCAGCCCTTTGACTAGCGGATCTTCTGATGAGCAGTTCTTC	CASSPLTSGSSDEQFF
once	TRBV7-9	TRBJ2-3	.	TGTGCCAGCAGCCGAGAACAGATCACAGATACGCAGTATTTT	CASSREQITDTQYF
.	TRBV5-1	TRBJ1-1	.	TGCGCCAGCAGCTTGTCTACAGGTGAACTGAACACTGAAGCTTTCTTT	CASSLSTGELNTEAFF
few	TRBV7-2	TRBJ2-1	TRBD2	TGTGCCAGCAGCTTAGTGAGACTAGCGGTGTACAATGAGCAGTTCTTC	CASSLVRLAVYNEQFF
.	TRBV6-5	TRBJ1-2	TRBD1	TGTGCCAGCAGTTACAGGACAGGGGGCGGCTACACCTTC	CASSYRTGGGYTF
once	TRBV11-2	TRBJ2-7	.	TGTGCCAGCAGCTTAGTAACCGGTGGTACCTACGAGCAGTACTTC	CASSLVTGGTYEQYF
.	TRBV6-1	TRBJ2-7	.	TGTGCCAGCGATCTACAGGGAGAGTGGGACGAGCAGTACTTC	CASDLQGEWDEQYF
.	TRBV19	TRBJ1-2	TRBD1	TGTGCCAGCGCCCAGGGACAGTCCTATGGCTACACCTTC	CASAQGQSYGYTF